This T cell receptor (beta chain) stems from a study of human T cells and chemical hapten exposure. Broader study findings: Counts of expanded TCRs at PT1 were positively correlated with patch test score.

In this sample, this clonotype turned up a few times. Antigen specificity is unknown. Time point denoted: pre-sensitization, week 0. Treatment of the sample: therapeutic diphenylcyclopropenone sensitization with weekly scalp DPC. The V and J ends lost 0 bases and 4 bases respectively, with 15 bases between them. Per the germline V gene, CDR1 is SGHVS and CDR2 is FQNEAQ. The CDR3 is 17 amino acids. TCRdb redid the calling of the RACE reads with MiXCR, one entry per CDR3 protein. The repertoire holds roughly 380,000 distinct CDR3 sequences, with roughly 5.3% as singletons. The material sequenced was whole blood, taken in connection with sensitization to the hapten diphenylcyclopropenone (DPC). The chain links TRBV7-8 to TRBJ2-2; D unclear. This clonotype originated in a woman between 45 and 60 years old with alopecia areata. Some clones in this sample may be carry-over from other donors' samples. The CDR3 region has the DNA TGTGCCAGCAGCTTAGCGAAGGGATTTATAGGCACCGGGGAGCTGTTTTTT. Its protein is CASSLAKGFIGTGELFF.